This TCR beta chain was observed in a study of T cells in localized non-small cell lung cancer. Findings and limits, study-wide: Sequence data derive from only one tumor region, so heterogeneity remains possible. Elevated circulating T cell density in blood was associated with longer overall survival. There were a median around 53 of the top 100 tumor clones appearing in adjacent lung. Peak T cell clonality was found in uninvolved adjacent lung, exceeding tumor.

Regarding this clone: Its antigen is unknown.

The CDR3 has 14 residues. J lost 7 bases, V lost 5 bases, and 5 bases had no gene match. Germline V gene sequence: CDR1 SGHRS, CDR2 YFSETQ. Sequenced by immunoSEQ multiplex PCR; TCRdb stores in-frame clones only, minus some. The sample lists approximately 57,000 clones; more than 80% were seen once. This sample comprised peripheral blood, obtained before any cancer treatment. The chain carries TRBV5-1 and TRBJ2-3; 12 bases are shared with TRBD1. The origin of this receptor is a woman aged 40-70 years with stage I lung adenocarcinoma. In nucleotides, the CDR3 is TGCGCCAGCAGTGGGACAGGGGGCGCTCATACGCAGTATTTT. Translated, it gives CASSGTGGAHTQYF.